Detailed here is one TCR beta chain. The authors sequenced TCR beta from blood CD8+ and CD4+ T cells. This sample was taken from a study of CD8 T cells in Susac syndrome. Per the germline V gene, CDR1 is SEHNR and CDR2 is FQNEAQ (reference sequence). The CDR3 is made up of 16 amino acids. V dropped 5 bases and J dropped 1; count of bases not matched to a gene: 10. An input of about 0.45 to 1 ug of RNA was subjected to reverse transcription using random hexamers. Across 54 Vbeta and 13 Jbeta, TCR beta CDR3 was amplified with immunoSEQ multiplex PCR. In TCRdb, the immunoSEQ multiplex PCR reads were re-called with MiXCR into one record per CDR3 protein. Here the sample spans about 400,000 distinct CDR3 sequences, more than 80% being singletons.

The chain employs TRBV7-9 and TRBJ2-5; 7 positions agree with TRBD1. The sequence was collected from a human donor with multiple sclerosis. The sample taken for sequencing was CD8+ T cells from PBMCs. The DNA of the CDR3 is TGTGCCAGCAGCCGAGGGACAGTACCAACCCAAGAGACCCAGTACTTC. It encodes CASSRGTVPTQETQYF.